This entry features one T cell receptor (beta chain) sequence. 13 Jbeta primers and 60 Vbeta primers were used for the PCR. Produced via immunoSEQ multiplex PCR; TCRdb's table is partial and in-frame only. This sample has about 160,000 clones, with about 86% found just once. The data originate from a study of cytomegalovirus exposure and HLA in healthy donors. CDR3 length equals 15 residues. Germline values: CDR1 MNHNS, CDR2 SASEGT. With V trimmed by 6 bases and J by 3 bases, 9 bases remained unmatched. The sequence was obtained from a woman aged 18-30 years in good health and CMV-seronegative. The J gene is TRBJ2-7, the V gene TRBV6-1; 9 bases are a match to TRBD1. The sequenced sample consisted of PBMCs. The CDR3: CASRTSGTGYYEQYF. Here the CDR3 DNA reads TGTGCCAGCAGAACTTCCGGGACAGGGTACTACGAGCAGTACTTC.